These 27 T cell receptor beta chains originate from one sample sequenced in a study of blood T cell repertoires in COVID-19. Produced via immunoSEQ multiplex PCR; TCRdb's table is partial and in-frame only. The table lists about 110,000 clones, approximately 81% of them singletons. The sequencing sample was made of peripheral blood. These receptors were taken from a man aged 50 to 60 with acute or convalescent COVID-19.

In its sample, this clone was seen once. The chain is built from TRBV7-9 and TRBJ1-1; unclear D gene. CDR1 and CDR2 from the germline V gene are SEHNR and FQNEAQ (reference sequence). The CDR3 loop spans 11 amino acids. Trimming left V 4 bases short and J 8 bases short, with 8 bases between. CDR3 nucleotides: TGTGCCAGCAGCTCGAGCCTAGAAGCTTTCTTT. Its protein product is CASSSSLEAFF.

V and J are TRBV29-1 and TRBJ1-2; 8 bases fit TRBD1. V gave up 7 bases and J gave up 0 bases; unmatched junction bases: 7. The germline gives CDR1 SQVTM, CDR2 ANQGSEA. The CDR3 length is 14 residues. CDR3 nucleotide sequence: TGCAGCGCTGCCAGGACAGGGCCTAACTATGGCTACACCTTC. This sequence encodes CSAARTGPNYGYTF. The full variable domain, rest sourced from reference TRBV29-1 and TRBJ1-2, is SAVISQKPSRDICQRGTSLTIQCQVDSQVTMMFWYRQQPGQSLTLIATANQGSEATYESGFVIDKFPISRPNLTFSTLTVSNMSPEDSSIYLCSAARTGPNYGYTFGSGTRLTVV.

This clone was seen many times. The CDR3 is CASRSSGGPLSTDTQYF. CDR3 sequence (DNA): TGTGCCAGCAGATCTAGCGGGGGGCCGCTTAGCACAGATACGCAGTATTTT. The chain uses TRBV2 and TRBJ2-3, with 11 bases that match TRBD2. With 6 bases clipped from V and 0 bases from J, the junction kept 8 bases outside the gene matches. CDR1 SNHLY and CDR2 FYNNEI come from the germline V gene. There are 17 residues in the CDR3.

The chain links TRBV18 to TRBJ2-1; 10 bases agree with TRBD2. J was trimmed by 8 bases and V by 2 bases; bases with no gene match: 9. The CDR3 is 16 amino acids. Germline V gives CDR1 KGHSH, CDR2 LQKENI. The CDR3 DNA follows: TGTGCCAGCTCACCAGCTCAGCGGGGGGGCCGGGATGAGCAGTTCTTC. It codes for CASSPAQRGGRDEQFF.

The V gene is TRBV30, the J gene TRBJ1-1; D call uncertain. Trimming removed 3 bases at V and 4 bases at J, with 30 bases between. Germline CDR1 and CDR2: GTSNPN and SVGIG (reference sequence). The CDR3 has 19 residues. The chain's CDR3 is CAWSPGVFRPGGRATEAFF. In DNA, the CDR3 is TGTGCCTGGAGCCCCGGGGTTTTTCGTCCGGGAGGGCGGGCCACTGAAGCTTTCTTT.

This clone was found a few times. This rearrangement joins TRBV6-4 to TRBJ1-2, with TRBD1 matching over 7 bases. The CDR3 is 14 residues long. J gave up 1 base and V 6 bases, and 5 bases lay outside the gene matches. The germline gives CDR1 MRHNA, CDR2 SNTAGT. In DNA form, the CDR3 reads TGTGCCAGCAGCTCGACAGGGTATAACTATGGCTACACCTTC. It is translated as CASSSTGYNYGYTF.

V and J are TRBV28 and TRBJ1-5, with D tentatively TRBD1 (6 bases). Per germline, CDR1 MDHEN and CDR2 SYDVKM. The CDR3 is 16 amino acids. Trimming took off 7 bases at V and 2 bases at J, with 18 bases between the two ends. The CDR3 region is CASTPRGAEGNQPQHF. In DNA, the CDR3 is TGTGCCAGCACCCCTCGGGGGGCGGAAGGCAATCAGCCCCAGCATTTT. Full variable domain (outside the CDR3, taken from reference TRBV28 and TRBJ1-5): DVKVTQSSRYLVKRTGEKVFLECVQDMDHENMFWYRQDPGLGLRLIYFSYDVKMKEKGDIPEGYSVSREKKERFSLILESASTNQTSMYLCASTPRGAEGNQPQHFGDGTRLSIL.

The CDR3 bases are TGTGCCAGCTCACCGATTGGCAGGGCTTATGGCTACACCTTC. This codes for CASSPIGRAYGYTF. The chain joins TRBV18 to TRBJ1-2, with a possible D match to TRBD1 (5 bases). The CDR3 totals 14 residues. With 3 bases removed from V and 5 bases from J, the gap between germline ends came to 13 bases. From germline, CDR1 is KGHSH and CDR2 LQKENI.

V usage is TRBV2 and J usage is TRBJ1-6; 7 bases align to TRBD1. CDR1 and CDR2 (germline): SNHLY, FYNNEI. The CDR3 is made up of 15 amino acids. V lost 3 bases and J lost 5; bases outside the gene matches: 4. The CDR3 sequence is CASSEAGTDNSPLHF. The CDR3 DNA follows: TGTGCCAGCAGTGAGGCCGGGACAGATAATTCACCCCTCCACTTT.

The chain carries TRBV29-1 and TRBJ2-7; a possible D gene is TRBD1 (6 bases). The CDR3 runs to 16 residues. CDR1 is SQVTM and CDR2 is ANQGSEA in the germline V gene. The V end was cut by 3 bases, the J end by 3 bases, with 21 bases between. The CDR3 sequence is CSVERAGVGKGYEQYV. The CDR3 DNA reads TGCAGCGTTGAGAGGGCAGGGGTTGGTAAGGGCTACGAGCAGTACGTC.

The CDR3 DNA reads as TGTGCCAGCAGCCAGGACAGGGGGCTCTACAATGAGCAGTTCTTC. Translated, it gives CASSQDRGLYNEQFF. The chain recombines TRBV7-3 with TRBJ2-1, with TRBD1 matching over 11 bases. The CDR3 has 15 amino acids. Germline loops: CDR1 SGHTA, CDR2 FQGTGA. The J segment lost 3 bases and the V segment lost 5 bases, leaving 3 bases of the junction unmatched.

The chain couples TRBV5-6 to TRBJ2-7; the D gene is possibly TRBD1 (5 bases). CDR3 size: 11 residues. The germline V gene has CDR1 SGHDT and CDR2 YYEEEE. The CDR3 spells CASSLRAGNKV. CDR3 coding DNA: TGTGCCAGCAGCTTGCGGGCAGGGAATAAGGTC.

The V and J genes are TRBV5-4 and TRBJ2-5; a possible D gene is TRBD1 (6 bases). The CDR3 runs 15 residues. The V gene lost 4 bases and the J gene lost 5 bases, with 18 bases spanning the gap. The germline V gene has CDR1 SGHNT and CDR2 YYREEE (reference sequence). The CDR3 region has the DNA TGTGCCAGCAGCGGCCCGGACAGCCGCGGGGAGACCCAGTACTTC. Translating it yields CASSGPDSRGETQYF.

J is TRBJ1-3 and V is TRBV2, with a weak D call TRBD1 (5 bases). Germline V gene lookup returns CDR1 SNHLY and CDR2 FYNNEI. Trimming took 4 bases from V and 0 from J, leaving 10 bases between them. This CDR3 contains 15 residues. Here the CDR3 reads CASSGGVISGNTIYF. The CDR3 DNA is TGTGCCAGCAGTGGGGGGGTAATCTCTGGAAACACCATATATTTT. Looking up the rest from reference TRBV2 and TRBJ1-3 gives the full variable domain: EPEVTQTPSHQVTQMGQEVILRCVPISNHLYFYWYRQILGQKVEFLVSFYNNEISEKSEIFDDQFSVERPDGSNFTLKIRSTKLEDSAMYFCASSGGVISGNTIYFGEGSWLTVV.

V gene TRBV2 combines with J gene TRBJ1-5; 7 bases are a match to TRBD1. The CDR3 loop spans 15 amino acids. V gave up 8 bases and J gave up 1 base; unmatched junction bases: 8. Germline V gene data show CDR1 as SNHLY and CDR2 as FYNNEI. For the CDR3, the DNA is TGTGCCAGCTCCTTACAGACAGGGAGCAATCAGCCCCAGCATTTT. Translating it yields CASSLQTGSNQPQHF.

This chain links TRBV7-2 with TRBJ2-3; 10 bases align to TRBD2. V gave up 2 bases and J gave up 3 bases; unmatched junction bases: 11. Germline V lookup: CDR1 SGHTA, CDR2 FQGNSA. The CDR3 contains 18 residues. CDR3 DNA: TGTGCCAGCAGCTTAATGCCTAGCGGGGGCCGATTGACAGATACGCAGTATTTT. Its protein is CASSLMPSGGRLTDTQYF.

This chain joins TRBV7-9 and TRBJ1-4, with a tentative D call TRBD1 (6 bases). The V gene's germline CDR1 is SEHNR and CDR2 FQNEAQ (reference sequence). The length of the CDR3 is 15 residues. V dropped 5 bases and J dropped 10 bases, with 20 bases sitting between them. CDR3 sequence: CASSSQTGRGGKLFF. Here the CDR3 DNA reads TGTGCCAGCAGCAGCCAGACAGGTCGTGGAGGAAAACTGTTTTTT.

For the CDR3, the DNA is TGTGCCAGCAGCAGAACCCAGGGGCCAGAGGGCTACACCTTC. Translation gives CASSRTQGPEGYTF. V is TRBV27 and J is TRBJ1-2, with D maybe TRBD1 (6 bases). Trimming took 6 bases from V and 8 from J, leaving 19 bases between them. Germline V gives CDR1 MNHEY, CDR2 SMNVEV (reference sequence). This CDR3 region has 14 residues.

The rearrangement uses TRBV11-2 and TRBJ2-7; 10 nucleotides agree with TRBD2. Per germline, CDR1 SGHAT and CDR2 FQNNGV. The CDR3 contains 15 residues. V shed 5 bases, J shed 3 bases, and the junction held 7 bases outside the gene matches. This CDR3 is CASSPKRGGLYEQYF. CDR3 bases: TGTGCCAGCAGCCCTAAGCGGGGGGGCCTCTACGAGCAGTACTTC.

As DNA, the CDR3 is TGTGCCAGCAGCTTGGGCAGGGGTTTCGCTGAAGCTTTCTTT. This codes for CASSLGRGFAEAFF. The genes are TRBV7-9 and TRBJ1-1; perhaps TRBD1 as D (6 bases). Looked up from germline, CDR1 is SEHNR and CDR2 is FQNEAQ (reference sequence). The CDR3 is made up of 14 amino acids. V was shortened by 3 bases and J by 6 bases, with 14 bases between the two germline ends.

CDR3 amino acids: CASSLVRDSNEKLFF. The DNA for the CDR3 is TGCGCCAGCAGCCTAGTAAGGGACTCCAATGAAAAACTGTTTTTT. This sequence joins TRBV4-1 and TRBJ1-4; the D gene is possibly TRBD1 (5 bases). The germline V gene encodes CDR1 MGHRA and CDR2 YSYEKL. CDR3 size: 15 residues. V was trimmed by 4 bases and J by 5 bases, leaving 14 bases between them.

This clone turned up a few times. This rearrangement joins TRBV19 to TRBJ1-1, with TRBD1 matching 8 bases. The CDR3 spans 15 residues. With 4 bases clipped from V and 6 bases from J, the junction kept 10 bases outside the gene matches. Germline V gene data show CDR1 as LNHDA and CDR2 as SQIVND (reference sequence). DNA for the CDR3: TGTGCCAGTAGTACCCGACAGGGGCGGATCGCTGAAGCTTTCTTT. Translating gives CASSTRQGRIAEAFF.

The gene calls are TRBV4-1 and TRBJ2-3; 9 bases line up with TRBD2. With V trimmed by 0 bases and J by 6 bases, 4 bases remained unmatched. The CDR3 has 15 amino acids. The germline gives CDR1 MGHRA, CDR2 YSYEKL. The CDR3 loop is CASSQERAGGDTQYF. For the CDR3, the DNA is TGCGCCAGCAGCCAAGAGAGGGCGGGAGGGGATACGCAGTATTTT.

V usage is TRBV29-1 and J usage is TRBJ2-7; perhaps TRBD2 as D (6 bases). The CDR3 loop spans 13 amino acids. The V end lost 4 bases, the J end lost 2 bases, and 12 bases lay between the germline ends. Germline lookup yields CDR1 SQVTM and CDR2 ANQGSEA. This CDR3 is CSVGTAGTYEQYF. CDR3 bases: TGCAGCGTTGGAACGGCGGGGACCTACGAGCAGTACTTC.

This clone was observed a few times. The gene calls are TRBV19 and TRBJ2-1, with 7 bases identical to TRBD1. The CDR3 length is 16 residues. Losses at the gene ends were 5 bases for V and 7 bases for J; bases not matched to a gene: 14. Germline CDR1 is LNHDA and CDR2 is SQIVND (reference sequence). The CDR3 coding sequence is TGTGCCAGTAGTCCATTCGGACAGGCCCCTCAAAATGAGCAGTTCTTC. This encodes CASSPFGQAPQNEQFF.

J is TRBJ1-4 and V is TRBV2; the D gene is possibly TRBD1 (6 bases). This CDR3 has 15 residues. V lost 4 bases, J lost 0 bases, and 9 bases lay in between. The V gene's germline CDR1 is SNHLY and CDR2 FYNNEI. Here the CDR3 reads CASSARGPTNEKLFF. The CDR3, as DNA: TGTGCCAGCAGTGCCAGGGGCCCAACTAATGAAAAACTGTTTTTT.

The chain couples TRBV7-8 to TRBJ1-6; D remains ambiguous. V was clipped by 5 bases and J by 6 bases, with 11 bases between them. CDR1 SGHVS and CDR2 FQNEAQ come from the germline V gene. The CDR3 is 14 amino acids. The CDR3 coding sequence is TGTGCCAGCAGCCTCGGAGGGTTTAATTCACCCCTCCACTTT. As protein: CASSLGGFNSPLHF.